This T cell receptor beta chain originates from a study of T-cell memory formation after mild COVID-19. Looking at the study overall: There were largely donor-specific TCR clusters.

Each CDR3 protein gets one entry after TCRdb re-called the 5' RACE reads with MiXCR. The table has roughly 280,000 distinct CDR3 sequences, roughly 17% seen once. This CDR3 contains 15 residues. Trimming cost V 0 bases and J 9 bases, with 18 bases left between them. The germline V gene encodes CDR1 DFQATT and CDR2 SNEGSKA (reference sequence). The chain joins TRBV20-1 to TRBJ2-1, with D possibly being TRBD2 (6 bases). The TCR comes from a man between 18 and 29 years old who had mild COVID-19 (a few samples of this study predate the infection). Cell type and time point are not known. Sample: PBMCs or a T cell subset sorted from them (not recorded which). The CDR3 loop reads CSARDRTGPRGEQFF. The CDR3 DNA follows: TGCAGTGCTAGAGATAGAACTGGGCCGCGGGGTGAGCAGTTCTTC.